This T cell receptor beta chain came from a study of cytomegalovirus exposure and HLA in healthy donors. Whole-study context: Earlier, about 179 million T cells were analyzed, and 90 million to 140 million unique TCR beta sequences were found among them. As released early, the data held some 80 million unique TCRs from HLA-typed donors.

Primers: 60 Vbeta forward and 13 Jbeta reverse. Only in-frame clones appear in the TCRdb table, and some are missing; sequencing was by immunoSEQ multiplex PCR. This repertoire comprises approximately 110,000 clones; its ten largest clones make up roughly 0.94%. Study-wide points: V- and J-gene trimming of TCR beta was linked (in a later analysis) to a missense DCLRE1C variant. Only CMV serostatus was available as immune exposure information.

For this clone: Its antigen is not known.

This receptor was taken from a man aged 18 to 35 in good health and CMV-seronegative. Specimen: PBMCs.

The CDR3 DNA reads TGTGCCAGCAGCACAGGCGGTGCAGGTCGAACTGAAGCTTTCTTT. Translation: CASSTGGAGRTEAFF. The rearrangement uses TRBV9 and TRBJ1-1, with a tentative D call TRBD1 (5 bases). The CDR3 loop spans 15 amino acids. Germline CDR1 SGDLS, CDR2 YYNGEE. Deletions cut 4 bases from V and 5 bases from J, with 18 bases between.